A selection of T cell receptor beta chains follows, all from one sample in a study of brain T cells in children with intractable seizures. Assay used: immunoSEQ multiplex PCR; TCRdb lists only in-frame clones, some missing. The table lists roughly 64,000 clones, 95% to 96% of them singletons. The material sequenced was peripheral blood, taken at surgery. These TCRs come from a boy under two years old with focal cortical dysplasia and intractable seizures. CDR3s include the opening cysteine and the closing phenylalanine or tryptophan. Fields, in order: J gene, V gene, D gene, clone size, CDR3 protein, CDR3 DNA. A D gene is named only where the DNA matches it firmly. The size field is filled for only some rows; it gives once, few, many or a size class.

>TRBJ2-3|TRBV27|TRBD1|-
CASSLFKGAYTDTQYF
TGTGCCAGCAGTCTCTTCAAGGGGGCGTACACAGATACGCAGTATTTT
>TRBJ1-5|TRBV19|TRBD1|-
CASNQGGGRSNQPQHF
TGTGCCAGTAACCAGGGGGGGGGTCGGAGCAATCAGCCCCAGCATTTT
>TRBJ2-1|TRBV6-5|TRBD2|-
CASGKLAGGPLQFF
TGTGCCAGCGGGAAACTAGCGGGAGGGCCTTTGCAGTTCTTC
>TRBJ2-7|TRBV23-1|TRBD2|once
CASSLPRAGEDEQYF
TGCGCCAGCAGTCTCCCTCGGGCGGGAGAAGACGAGCAGTACTTC
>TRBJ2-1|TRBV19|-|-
CASSLGLLTNNEQFF
TGTGCCAGTAGTTTGGGACTTCTTACTAACAATGAGCAGTTCTTC
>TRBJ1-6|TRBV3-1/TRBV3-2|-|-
CASSQVGISPLHF
TGTGCCAGCAGCCAAGTGGGTATTTCACCCCTCCACTTT
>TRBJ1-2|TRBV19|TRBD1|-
CASSFRDRGHGYTF
TGTGCCAGTAGTTTCCGGGACAGGGGGCATGGCTACACCTTC
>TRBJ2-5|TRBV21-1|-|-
CASSKDLDRGQETQYF
TGTGCCAGCAGCAAAGACCTCGACAGGGGGCAAGAGACCCAGTACTTC
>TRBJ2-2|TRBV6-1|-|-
CASSEGRVRNTGELFF
TGTGCCAGCAGTGAAGGCAGGGTACGGAACACCGGGGAGCTGTTTTTT
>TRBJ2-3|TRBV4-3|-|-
CASSQDVFKSNTDTQYF
TGCGCCAGCAGCCAAGATGTGTTCAAGTCCAACACAGATACGCAGTATTTT
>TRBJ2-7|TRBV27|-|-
CASSLDRPTYEQYF
TGTGCCAGCAGTTTGGACAGACCGACCTACGAGCAGTACTTC
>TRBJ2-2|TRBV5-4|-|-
CASSRPSGARGTGELFF
TGTGCCAGCAGCCGCCCATCGGGGGCCCGGGGCACCGGGGAGCTGTTTTTT
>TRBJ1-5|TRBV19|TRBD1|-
CASSIRRGLGQPQHF
TGTGCCAGTAGTATCCGCAGGGGGCTTGGACAGCCCCAGCATTTT
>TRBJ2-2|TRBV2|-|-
CASRGGPANTGELFF
TGTGCCAGCAGAGGGGGTCCCGCGAACACCGGGGAGCTGTTTTTT
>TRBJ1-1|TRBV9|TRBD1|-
CASSDGTGGPRNTEAFF
TGTGCCAGCAGCGATGGGACAGGGGGTCCAAGGAACACTGAAGCTTTCTTT
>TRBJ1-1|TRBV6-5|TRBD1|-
CASSEQGATEAFF
TGTGCCAGCAGCGAGCAGGGGGCGACTGAAGCTTTCTTT
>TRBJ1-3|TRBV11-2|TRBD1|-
CASSLDLRQGGLGNTIYF
TGTGCCAGCAGCTTAGACCTTCGACAGGGCGGTCTCGGAAACACCATATATTTT
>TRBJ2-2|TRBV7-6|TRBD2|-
CASSPRGLAGGTGELFF
TGTGCCAGCAGCCCCCGCGGACTAGCGGGGGGCACCGGGGAGCTGTTTTTT
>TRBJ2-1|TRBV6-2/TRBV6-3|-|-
CASRYSYANEQFF
TGTGCCAGCAGGTACTCCTATGCTAATGAGCAGTTCTTC
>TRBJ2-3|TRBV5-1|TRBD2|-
CASSRPGTSGPTDTQYF
TGCGCCAGCAGCCGTCCCGGGACTAGCGGCCCCACAGATACGCAGTATTTT
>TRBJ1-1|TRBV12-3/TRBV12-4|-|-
CASSPRTRSEAFF
TGTGCCAGCAGTCCGCGGACAAGGTCTGAAGCTTTCTTT
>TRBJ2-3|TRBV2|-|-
CASSEGRGADRSTDTQYF
TGTGCCAGCAGTGAGGGACGGGGGGCCGATCGAAGCACAGATACGCAGTATTTT
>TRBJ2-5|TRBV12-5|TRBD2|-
CASGRLAPETQYF
TGTGCTAGTGGTAGACTAGCCCCGGAGACCCAGTACTTC
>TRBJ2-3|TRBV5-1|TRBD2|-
CASSLRLAGGSDTQYF
TGCGCCAGCAGCTTACGTCTAGCGGGGGGGTCAGATACGCAGTATTTT
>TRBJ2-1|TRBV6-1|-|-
CASSEILYNEQFF
TGTGCCAGCAGTGAAATACTCTACAATGAGCAGTTCTTC
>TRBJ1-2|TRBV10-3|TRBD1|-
CATSQQGASYGYTF
TGTGCCACCTCCCAACAGGGGGCGAGCTATGGCTACACCTTC
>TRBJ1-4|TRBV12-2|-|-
CASRLVAVYSATNEKLFF
TGTGCAAGTCGCTTAGTAGCGGTCTACAGTGCAACTAATGAAAAACTGTTTTTT
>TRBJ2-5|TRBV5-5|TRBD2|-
CASSLGVAGRLETQYF
TGTGCCAGCAGCTTGGGGGTAGCGGGACGTCTGGAGACCCAGTACTTC
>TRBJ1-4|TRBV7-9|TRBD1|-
CASSRGQGGDGLEKLFF
TGTGCCAGCAGCCGCGGACAGGGAGGGGATGGGCTCGAAAAACTGTTTTTT
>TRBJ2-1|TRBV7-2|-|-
CASSLEYPSTKQFF
TGTGCCAGCAGCTTAGAGTACCCTTCTACCAAGCAGTTCTTC
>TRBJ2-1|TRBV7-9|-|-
CASSFLDSGDNEQFF
TGTGCCAGCAGCTTCCTGGATTCCGGAGACAATGAGCAGTTCTTC
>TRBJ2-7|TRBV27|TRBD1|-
CASTRTGGSYEQYF
TGTGCCAGCACTCGGACAGGGGGCTCCTACGAGCAGTACTTC
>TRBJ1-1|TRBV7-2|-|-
CASSLVGRVTEAFF
TGTGCCAGCAGCTTAGTCGGGAGGGTCACTGAAGCTTTCTTT
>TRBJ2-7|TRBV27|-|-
CASSCRRWQGPYEQYF
TGTGCCAGCAGTTGTAGAAGGTGGCAGGGCCCCTACGAGCAGTACTTC
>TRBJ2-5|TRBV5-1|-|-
CASSLTGIIQETQYF
TGCGCCAGCAGCTTGACGGGAATCATCCAAGAGACCCAGTACTTC
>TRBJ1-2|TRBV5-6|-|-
CASSLEKWVNYGYTF
TGTGCCAGCAGCTTGGAAAAGTGGGTGAACTATGGCTACACCTTC
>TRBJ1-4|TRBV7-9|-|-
CASSHRVTNEKLFF
TGTGCCAGCAGCCACAGGGTAACTAATGAAAAACTGTTTTTT
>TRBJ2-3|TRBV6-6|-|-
CASSYGGGLADTQYF
TGTGCCAGCAGTTATGGGGGGGGCCTCGCAGATACGCAGTATTTT
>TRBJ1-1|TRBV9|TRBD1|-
CASSVMGQATTEAFF
TGTGCCAGCAGCGTCATGGGACAGGCGACCACTGAAGCTTTCTTT
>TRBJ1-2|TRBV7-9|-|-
CASSLRDGNYGYTF
TGTGCCAGCAGCTTACGGGACGGCAACTATGGCTACACCTTC
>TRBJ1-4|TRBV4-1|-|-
CASSRNSQGFDEKLFF
TGCGCCAGCAGCCGGAACTCTCAGGGTTTCGATGAAAAACTGTTTTTT
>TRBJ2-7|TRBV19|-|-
CASSIRDTVYEQYF
TGTGCCAGTAGTATACGGGACACCGTCTACGAGCAGTACTTC